The 2 T cell receptor beta chains in this list originate from one sample, sequenced in a study of blood T cell repertoires in COVID-19. The data were produced by immunoSEQ multiplex PCR, yet TCRdb's version contains in-frame clones alone and is incomplete. The repertoire holds around 110,000 clones, with 89% as singletons. Material for sequencing was peripheral blood. These receptors were taken from a man between 40 and 49 years old with active or convalescent COVID-19.

The chain combines TRBV28 with TRBJ2-1, with 8 nucleotides matching TRBD2. J gave up 8 bases and V 5 bases, and 17 bases lay outside the gene matches. The CDR3 is 17 residues long. The germline gives CDR1 MDHEN, CDR2 SYDVKM. Here the CDR3 DNA reads TGTGCCAGCAGTGAAGCGACCGGGACTAGAATCCTGGATGAGCAGTTCTTC. The encoded protein is CASSEATGTRILDEQFF.

The J gene is TRBJ2-7, the V gene TRBV21-1; TRBD2, the D gene given by the table, was not confirmed from the DNA. TRBV21-1 is annotated as a pseudogene. CDR3 length: 15 amino acids. CDR3 in amino acids: CASSKALAGVHEQYF. The CDR3 DNA sequence: TGTGCCAGCAGCAAAGCACTAGCGGGAGTGCACGAGCAGTACTTC.